The 12 T cell receptor beta chains reported below all come from one sample, sequenced in a study of graft-versus-host responses after intestinal transplantation. Their target antigens are unknown. The data were produced by immunoSEQ multiplex PCR, yet TCRdb's version contains in-frame clones alone and is incomplete. The sample includes more than 100,000 clones, roughly 95% seen only once; the top ten take about 3.3%. Specimen: unstimulated CD8+ T cells sorted from spleen or lymph node cells, collected before intestinal transplant. The receptor set was obtained from a human donor who received an intestinal transplant.

This clone was observed a single time. The V gene is TRBV7-6, the J gene TRBJ1-2; D is possibly TRBD1 (5 bases). Per the germline V gene, CDR1 is SGHVS and CDR2 is FNYEAQ. The CDR3 runs 17 residues. Trimming left V 5 bases short and J 6 bases short, with 25 bases between. The CDR3: CASSPIRGGGWINGYTF. The CDR3 DNA sequence: TGTGCCAGCAGCCCGATAAGGGGCGGAGGTTGGATTAATGGCTACACCTTC. The full variable domain, in which reference TRBV7-6 and TRBJ1-2 provide the parts outside the CDR3, is GAGVSQSPRYKVTKRGQDVALRCDPISGHVSLYWYRQALGQGPEFLTYFNYEAQQDKSGLPNDRFSAERPEGSISTLTIQRTEQRDSAMYRCASSPIRGGGWINGYTFGSGTRLTVV.

The chain has TRBV29-1 and TRBJ2-7; the D gene is possibly TRBD1 (6 bases). Germline CDR1 and CDR2: SQVTM and ANQGSEA. CDR3 length: 14 residues. The germline V and J ends were trimmed by 7 bases and 7 bases, with 23 bases remaining between them. CDR3: CSASDSPRLGEQYF. The CDR3 DNA follows: TGCAGCGCGTCGGACAGTCCCCGATTGGGAGAGCAGTACTTC.

The CDR3 bases are TGTGCCAGCAGCCAAGGGGCAGGGACCGGTCAGCCCCAGCATTTT. Amino acid sequence: CASSQGAGTGQPQHF. This sequence joins TRBV4-2 and TRBJ1-5; the D gene is possibly TRBD1 (5 bases). The CDR3 is 15 residues long. Trimming took off 1 base at V and 6 bases at J, with 13 bases between the two ends. The germline gives CDR1 LGHNA, CDR2 YNFKEQ.

V gene TRBV7-9 combines with J gene TRBJ2-1, with 13 bases that match TRBD2. The CDR3 runs 15 residues. Germline trimming cut 5 bases from V and 9 bases from J; bases unmatched to any gene: 7. Germline lookup yields CDR1 SEHNR and CDR2 FQNEAQ (reference sequence). CDR3 region: CASSALLAGGREQFF. The CDR3 DNA is TGTGCCAGCAGCGCCCTACTAGCGGGAGGGCGTGAGCAGTTCTTC.

This sequence joins TRBV29-1 and TRBJ1-2; D gene unclear. The ends were cut back, 1 base at V and 4 bases at J, with 19 bases in the middle. This CDR3 has 16 amino acids. The germline CDR1 and CDR2 sequences are SQVTM and ANQGSEA. CDR3 bases: TGCAGCGTTGAAGTAGATCACGCAGTGACGGGCTATGGCTACACCTTC. Translated: CSVEVDHAVTGYGYTF.

The chain combines TRBV27 with TRBJ2-5; the match to TRBD2 covers 11 bases. The end of the DNA aligns better with TRBJ2-7, so the J call may be wrong. This CDR3 spans 15 amino acids. CDR1 and CDR2 from the germline V gene are MNHEY and SMNVEV (reference sequence). The CDR3 nucleotides read TGTGCCAGCAGCCCGGGACTAGCGGTTAAATACGAGCAGTACTTC. Translating it yields CASSPGLAVKYEQYF.

The V gene is TRBV4-1, the J gene TRBJ1-2; D gene ambiguous. Trimming took 1 base from V and 0 from J, leaving 9 bases between them. The CDR3 totals 15 residues. The germline gives CDR1 MGHRA, CDR2 YSYEKL. The CDR3 bases are TGCGCCAGCAGCCAAGTGACCGACCCTAACTATGGCTACACCTTC. Protein sequence: CASSQVTDPNYGYTF.

The chain has TRBV10-3 and TRBJ1-5, with TRBD1 identical over 7 bases. The CDR3 length is 17 residues. Germline-derived CDR1 and CDR2 are ENHRY and SYGVKD. After removal of 0 bases from V and 7 bases from J, the junction contained 12 bases not matched to a gene. The CDR3 protein is CAISESITETGVQPQHF. In nucleotides, the CDR3 is TGTGCCATCAGTGAGTCGATTACAGAAACAGGGGTCCAGCCCCAGCATTTT.

The chain joins TRBV28 to TRBJ1-5, with no clear D. Germline CDR1 MDHEN, CDR2 SYDVKM. The V end was cut by 3 bases, the J end by 11 bases, with 11 bases between. CDR3 length equals 12 residues. In DNA form, the CDR3 reads TGTGCCAGCAGTTTCTTCCGTTCGTCCCAGCATTTT. It codes for CASSFFRSSQHF.

J is TRBJ2-1 and V is TRBV6-5; D unclear. From germline, CDR1 is MNHEY and CDR2 SVGAGI. The CDR3 contains 16 residues. V gave up 0 bases and J gave up 0 bases, with 9 bases separating them. In nucleotides, the CDR3 is TGTGCCAGCAGTTACTCGTCACAAAACTCCTACAATGAGCAGTTCTTC. Residues: CASSYSSQNSYNEQFF.

This chain uses TRBV27 with TRBJ2-3; a weak D match, TRBD2 (5 bases). Trimming left V 5 bases short and J 1 base short, with 10 bases between. CDR1 MNHEY and CDR2 SMNVEV come from the germline V gene (reference sequence). The CDR3 loop spans 14 amino acids. CDR3 DNA sequence: TGTGCCAGCAGTCTTGGACTGGGCACAGATACGCAGTATTTT. It translates to CASSLGLGTDTQYF.

The chain employs TRBV23-1 and TRBJ1-5; 7 bases fit TRBD1. TRBV23-1 is labeled an ORF, and its function is uncertain. This CDR3 has 17 residues. The V and J ends lost 2 bases and 7 bases, in that order; junction bases with no gene match: 14. The CDR3 DNA follows: TGCGCCAGCAGTCAAATCGCCCTAGGGGGCGAAAGGCAGCCCCAGCATTTT. It yields the protein CASSQIALGGERQPQHF.